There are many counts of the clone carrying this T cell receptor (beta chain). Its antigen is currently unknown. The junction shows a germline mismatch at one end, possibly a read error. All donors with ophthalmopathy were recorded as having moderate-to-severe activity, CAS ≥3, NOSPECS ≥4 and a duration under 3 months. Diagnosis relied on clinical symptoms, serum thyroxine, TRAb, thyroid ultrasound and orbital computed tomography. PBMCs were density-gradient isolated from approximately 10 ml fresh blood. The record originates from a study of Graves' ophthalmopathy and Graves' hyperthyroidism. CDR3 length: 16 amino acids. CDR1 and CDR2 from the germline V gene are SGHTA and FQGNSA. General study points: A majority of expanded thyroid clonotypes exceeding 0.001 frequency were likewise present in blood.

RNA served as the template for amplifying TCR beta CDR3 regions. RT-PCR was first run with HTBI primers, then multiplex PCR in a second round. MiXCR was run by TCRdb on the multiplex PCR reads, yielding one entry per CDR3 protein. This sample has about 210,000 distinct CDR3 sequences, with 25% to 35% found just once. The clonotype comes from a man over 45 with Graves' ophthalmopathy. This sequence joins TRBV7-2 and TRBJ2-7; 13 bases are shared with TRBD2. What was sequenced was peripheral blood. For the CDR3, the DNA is TGTGTCAGCAGCTCCTGGACTAGCGGGAGTTTCAACGAGCAGTACTTC. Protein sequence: CVSSSWTSGSFNEQYF.